This T cell receptor (beta chain) was sequenced for a study of PD-1 blockade in classical Hodgkin lymphoma. Sequenced by immunoSEQ multiplex PCR; TCRdb stores in-frame clones only, minus some. The sample has roughly 62,000 clones; approximately 89% are singletons. Relapse after autologous stem cell transplantation occurred in every patient, and brentuximab vedotin exposure varied. This CDR3 spans 14 amino acids. Germline V lookup: CDR1 SGHTA, CDR2 FQGNSA. J gave up 3 bases and V 6 bases, and 6 bases lay outside the gene matches. The clonotype originates from a human donor with classical Hodgkin lymphoma. This chain links TRBV7-2 with TRBJ1-2; 8 bases fit TRBD1. The specimen was peripheral blood mononuclear cells (PBMCs), collected at baseline. CDR3 residues: CASRDTGGDYGYTF. CDR3 coding DNA: TGTGCCAGCAGGGATACAGGGGGGGACTATGGCTACACCTTC. The whole variable domain, filled in from reference TRBV7-2 and TRBJ1-2, reads GAGVSQSPSNKVTEKGKDVELRCDPISGHTALYWYRQSLGQGLEFLIYFQGNSAPDKSGLPSDRFSAERTGGSVSTLTIQRTQQEDSAVYLCASRDTGGDYGYTFGSGTRLTVV.